This T cell receptor (beta chain) came from a study of STAT5B mutations in CD4+ large granular lymphocyte leukemia. General observations from the study: 8/27 top patient clones versus 2/35 control clones were TRBV06-family. Main leukemic clonotypes were patient-specific, but around 25% appeared at low frequency elsewhere. Without putative leukemic clones, patient CD4-sorted repertoires remained more clonal than healthy CD4+ repertoires.

This clone appeared once. What it recognizes is unknown. The data were produced by immunoSEQ multiplex PCR, yet TCRdb's version contains in-frame clones alone and is incomplete. The data show tens of thousands of clones, under 80% seen once. V was pared by 3 bases and J by 4 bases, with 4 bases of the junction left unmatched. This CDR3 has 14 amino acids. The germline CDR1 and CDR2 sequences are SGHTA and FQGNSA. The V and J genes are TRBV7-2 and TRBJ1-2, with 8 bases fitting TRBD1. The receptor was derived from a human donor in good health. The sample taken for sequencing was CD4+ T cells from blood buffy coats. The CDR3 loop is CASSFGQGSYGYTF. The CDR3 bases are TGTGCCAGCAGCTTCGGACAGGGTAGCTATGGCTACACCTTC.